The rows below give T cell receptor beta chains drawn from one sample of a study of response to subunit inactivated influenza vaccine. Each CDR3 protein is one row after TCRdb ran MiXCR on the RT-PCR reads. The sample lists approximately 530,000 distinct CDR3 sequences; under 8.5% were seen once. Source: PBMCs from blood, taken around 2 years after vaccination. The receptors shown here come from a man aged 50-75 years who received an inactivated influenza vaccine. Each CDR3 is given with its conserved first and last residue. Each record gives: CDR3 protein, CDR3 DNA, clone size, J gene, V gene, D gene. A D gene is named only where the DNA matches it firmly. A row's size may be missing; if present it is once, few, many or a size class.

CDR3: CASSLGTSGEQYF
DNA: TGTGCCAGCTCACTTGGGACTAGCGGCGAGCAGTACTTC
size: -
J: TRBJ2-7
V: TRBV18
D: TRBD2

CDR3: CAIRQQGAKEKDTQYF
DNA: TGTGCCATCAGGCAACAGGGGGCGAAAGAAAAAGATACGCAGTATTTT
size: -
J: TRBJ2-3
V: TRBV10-3
D: TRBD1

CDR3: CSARTSEETQYF
DNA: TGCAGTGCTCGGACTAGCGAAGAGACCCAGTACTTC
size: many
J: TRBJ2-5
V: TRBV20-1
D: TRBD2

CDR3: CATSRALATSYEQYF
DNA: TGTGCCACCAGCAGAGCACTAGCGACCTCCTACGAGCAGTACTTC
size: many
J: TRBJ2-7
V: TRBV15
D: TRBD2

CDR3: CASRGQGTAKEKLFF
DNA: TGCGCCAGCAGGGGACAGGGGACCGCTAAAGAAAAACTGTTTTTT
size: many
J: TRBJ1-4
V: TRBV5-1
D: TRBD1

CDR3: CSVILPKAGSPSTDTQYF
DNA: TGCAGCGTTATCCTCCCTAAGGCGGGGAGTCCTAGCACAGATACGCAGTATTTT
size: few
J: TRBJ2-3
V: TRBV29-1
D: -

CDR3: CASSLGLHQPQHF
DNA: TGTGCCAGCAGCTTAGGATTGCATCAGCCCCAGCATTTT
size: few
J: TRBJ1-5
V: TRBV11-2
D: -

CDR3: CASSAPGTTYEQYF
DNA: TGTGCCAGCAGCGCCCCCGGGACTACCTACGAGCAGTACTTC
size: -
J: TRBJ2-7
V: TRBV7-9
D: TRBD2

CDR3: CASSYSGTQTGYGYTF
DNA: TGTGCCAGCAGTTACTCCGGGACCCAAACGGGGTATGGCTACACCTTC
size: -
J: TRBJ1-2
V: TRBV6-5
D: -

CDR3: CASSPAYSNQPQHF
DNA: TGTGCCAGCAGTCCAGCATATAGCAATCAGCCCCAGCATTTT
size: few
J: TRBJ1-5
V: TRBV6-1
D: -

CDR3: CASSSSWRGAEAFF
DNA: TGTGCCAGCAGCTCCTCGTGGAGGGGCGCTGAAGCTTTCTTT
size: -
J: TRBJ1-1
V: TRBV7-2
D: -

CDR3: CASSPGPLGTDTQYF
DNA: TGTGCCAGCAGTCCTGGGCCTTTGGGAACAGATACGCAGTATTTT
size: -
J: TRBJ2-3
V: TRBV7-9
D: -

CDR3: CASSLFGGSNEQFF
DNA: TGTGCCAGCAGTCTCTTTGGAGGGAGCAATGAGCAGTTCTTC
size: -
J: TRBJ2-1
V: TRBV6-2/TRBV6-3
D: -

CDR3: CASSQVNQDQYF
DNA: TGTGCCAGCAGCCAAGTTAACCAGGACCAGTACTTC
size: many
J: TRBJ2-5
V: TRBV3-1
D: -

CDR3: CASSLAGPGLAGGDEQFF
DNA: TGTGCCAGCAGCTTAGCCGGACCGGGACTAGCGGGAGGGGATGAGCAGTTCTTC
size: few
J: TRBJ2-1
V: TRBV7-2
D: TRBD2

CDR3: CASRLSDYGYTF
DNA: TGTGCCAGCAGATTGTCGGATTATGGCTACACCTTC
size: -
J: TRBJ1-2
V: TRBV25-1
D: -

CDR3: CASSQADRYTPEAFF
DNA: TGTGCCAGCAGCCAAGCGGATCGCTACACCCCTGAAGCTTTCTTT
size: many
J: TRBJ1-1
V: TRBV14
D: -

CDR3: CASSLQGAYEQYF
DNA: TGTGCCAGCAGTTTACAGGGGGCATACGAGCAGTACTTC
size: many
J: TRBJ2-7
V: TRBV28
D: TRBD1

CDR3: CASSHPNRAGGKNIQYF
DNA: TGCGCCAGCAGTCACCCCAACAGGGCGGGGGGCAAAAACATTCAGTACTTC
size: -
J: TRBJ2-4
V: TRBV23-1
D: TRBD2

CDR3: CASSLEGIGKYGYTF
DNA: TGTGCCAGCAGTTTGGAGGGGATTGGGAAATATGGCTACACCTTC
size: few
J: TRBJ1-2
V: TRBV27
D: -

CDR3: CSVMQGARTEAFF
DNA: TGCAGCGTTATGCAGGGGGCGCGGACTGAAGCTTTCTTT
size: many
J: TRBJ1-1
V: TRBV29-1
D: TRBD1

CDR3: CSARVPWGSYNEQFF
DNA: TGCAGTGCTAGGGTTCCGTGGGGCTCCTACAATGAGCAGTTCTTC
size: -
J: TRBJ2-1
V: TRBV20-1
D: -

CDR3: CASSQAHSSGNTIYF
DNA: TGTGCCAGCAGCCAAGCCCACAGCTCTGGAAACACCATATATTTT
size: -
J: TRBJ1-3
V: TRBV4-2
D: -

CDR3: CASSPGPTYNEQFF
DNA: TGTGCCAGCAGTCCGGGACCAACCTACAATGAGCAGTTCTTC
size: few
J: TRBJ2-1
V: TRBV6-2/TRBV6-3
D: -

CDR3: CASLQSVNTGELFF
DNA: TGTGCCAGCCTCCAGTCAGTAAACACCGGGGAGCTGTTTTTT
size: many
J: TRBJ2-2
V: TRBV7-8
D: -

CDR3: CASSGQGLLNTEAFF
DNA: TGTGCCAGCAGCGGACAGGGGTTATTGAACACTGAAGCTTTCTTT
size: few
J: TRBJ1-1
V: TRBV6-1
D: TRBD1

CDR3: CASGSGQGRIYEQYF
DNA: TGTGCCAGCGGCTCGGGACAGGGCCGAATCTACGAGCAGTACTTC
size: few
J: TRBJ2-7
V: TRBV6-1
D: TRBD1

CDR3: CASSPRASGDYYNEQFF
DNA: TGTGCCAGCTCACCAAGGGCTAGCGGGGATTATTACAATGAGCAGTTCTTC
size: -
J: TRBJ2-1
V: TRBV18
D: TRBD2

CDR3: CSARGWGANEKLFF
DNA: TGCAGTGCTAGAGGATGGGGCGCAAATGAAAAACTGTTTTTT
size: -
J: TRBJ1-4
V: TRBV20-1
D: -

CDR3: CSVGRVGSYEQYF
DNA: TGCAGCGTTGGCCGGGTAGGCTCCTACGAGCAGTACTTC
size: few
J: TRBJ2-7
V: TRBV29-1
D: -

CDR3: CAGSLVGGNGEQFF
DNA: TGTGCCGGCAGCTTGGTTGGAGGGAATGGTGAGCAGTTCTTC
size: -
J: TRBJ2-1
V: TRBV5-6
D: -

CDR3: CASSLSAGGRNTQYF
DNA: TGTGCCAGCAGTTTGAGTGCGGGGGGGAGGAATACGCAGTATTTT
size: few
J: TRBJ2-3
V: TRBV12-3/TRBV12-4
D: TRBD2

CDR3: CASSLPRQGRPYEQYF
DNA: TGCGCCAGCAGCCTTCCCCGGCAGGGGAGACCCTACGAGCAGTACTTC
size: -
J: TRBJ2-7
V: TRBV5-1
D: -

CDR3: CASSVVGGRDTQYF
DNA: TGTGCCAGCAGCGTAGTGGGGGGCCGAGATACGCAGTATTTT
size: many
J: TRBJ2-3
V: TRBV9
D: -

CDR3: CASSLDQGQYNEKLFF
DNA: TGTGCCAGCAGCTTAGATCAAGGACAGTATAATGAAAAACTGTTTTTT
size: many
J: TRBJ1-4
V: TRBV7-2
D: -

CDR3: CSASPEVDEQYF
DNA: TGCAGTGCTAGCCCTGAGGTGGACGAGCAGTACTTC
size: few
J: TRBJ2-7
V: TRBV20-1
D: -

CDR3: CASSLIGGGELFF
DNA: TGTGCCAGCAGTTTAATAGGGGGCGGGGAGCTGTTTTTT
size: many
J: TRBJ2-2
V: TRBV12-3/TRBV12-4
D: -

CDR3: CASSPATGTLNSPLHF
DNA: TGTGCCAGCTCACCGGCCACCGGGACGCTCAATTCACCCCTCCACTTT
size: -
J: TRBJ1-6
V: TRBV18
D: -

CDR3: CASSSESGEATDTQYF
DNA: TGCGCCAGCAGCTCAGAGTCGGGGGAAGCCACAGATACGCAGTATTTT
size: many
J: TRBJ2-3
V: TRBV5-1
D: -

CDR3: CASSSRIRGQTQYF
DNA: TGTGCCAGCAGCTCCCGTATCAGGGGTCAGACCCAGTACTTC
size: many
J: TRBJ2-5
V: TRBV7-9
D: -

CDR3: CASSQDLRGVADTQYF
DNA: TGCGCCAGCAGCCAAGACTTGCGGGGGGTGGCAGATACGCAGTATTTT
size: few
J: TRBJ2-3
V: TRBV4-3
D: TRBD2

CDR3: CARGRGLAGDNEQFF
DNA: TGTGCCAGGGGCCGGGGACTAGCGGGAGACAATGAGCAGTTCTTC
size: once
J: TRBJ2-1
V: TRBV5-3
D: TRBD2

CDR3: CASSPRTIRGTDTQYF
DNA: TGTGCCAGCAGTCCTCGGACCATTCGGGGCACAGATACGCAGTATTTT
size: few
J: TRBJ2-3
V: TRBV6-1
D: -

CDR3: CASSSSGPDTQYF
DNA: TGTGCCAGCAGCTCATCAGGGCCAGATACGCAGTATTTT
size: many
J: TRBJ2-3
V: TRBV5-6
D: -

CDR3: CASSLGSLLLAGGNEQFF
DNA: TGTGCCAGCAGCTTAGGCTCGCTTCTGCTAGCGGGAGGCAATGAGCAGTTCTTC
size: few
J: TRBJ2-1
V: TRBV11-1
D: TRBD2

CDR3: CSPRGRTGSGKLFF
DNA: TGCAGTCCTAGGGGTAGGACAGGGTCGGGAAAACTGTTTTTT
size: once
J: TRBJ1-4
V: TRBV20-1
D: TRBD1

CDR3: CAIRAFSGNTIYF
DNA: TGTGCCATCCGGGCCTTCTCTGGAAACACCATATATTTT
size: few
J: TRBJ1-3
V: TRBV10-3
D: -

CDR3: CSVDAYSYNEQFF
DNA: TGCAGCGTTGATGCATACTCCTACAATGAGCAGTTCTTC
size: -
J: TRBJ2-1
V: TRBV29-1
D: -

CDR3: CASRTGGTGKAFF
DNA: TGTGCCAGCAGAACAGGGGGCACGGGAAAAGCTTTCTTT
size: -
J: TRBJ1-1
V: TRBV12-3/TRBV12-4
D: TRBD1

CDR3: CASSQDLGPASNQPQHF
DNA: TGCGCCAGCAGCCAAGATCTGGGGCCTGCTAGCAATCAGCCCCAGCATTTT
size: few
J: TRBJ1-5
V: TRBV4-3
D: -

CDR3: CASSQRDKNIQYF
DNA: TGTGCCAGCAGCCAGCGGGACAAAAACATTCAGTACTTC
size: -
J: TRBJ2-4
V: TRBV3-1
D: -

CDR3: CASSVGGTGTYEQYF
DNA: TGTGCCAGCAGCGTAGGTGGGACGGGGACCTACGAGCAGTACTTC
size: -
J: TRBJ2-7
V: TRBV9
D: -

CDR3: CASSEQGRSPLHF
DNA: TGTGCCAGCAGTGAGCAGGGGCGATCACCCCTCCACTTT
size: few
J: TRBJ1-6
V: TRBV6-1
D: -

CDR3: CASSSWGLGTEAFF
DNA: TGTGCCAGCAGTTCTTGGGGGTTGGGCACTGAAGCTTTCTTT
size: few
J: TRBJ1-1
V: TRBV27
D: -

CDR3: CASSLGRQPQYF
DNA: TGTGCCAGCAGTTTAGGTCGGCAGCCGCAGTATTTT
size: few
J: TRBJ2-3
V: TRBV28
D: -

CDR3: CASSVQISYEQYF
DNA: TGCGCCAGCTCGGTTCAGATCTCCTACGAGCAGTACTTC
size: -
J: TRBJ2-7
V: TRBV4-3
D: -

CDR3: CASRTDSPSTDTQYF
DNA: TGTGCCAGCAGAACGGACTCTCCTAGCACAGATACGCAGTATTTT
size: many
J: TRBJ2-3
V: TRBV12-3/TRBV12-4
D: -

CDR3: CASTSLGAGVETQYF
DNA: TGTGCCAGCACCTCCCTCGGGGCGGGGGTTGAGACCCAGTACTTC
size: -
J: TRBJ2-5
V: TRBV12-3/TRBV12-4
D: TRBD2

CDR3: CASSLPAGGSQYF
DNA: TGTGCCAGCAGCTTGCCGGCAGGTGGATCACAGTACTTC
size: few
J: TRBJ2-7
V: TRBV5-6
D: -

CDR3: CASSAGPLVYNEQFF
DNA: TGTGCCAGCAGCGCGGGACCACTAGTCTACAATGAGCAGTTCTTC
size: few
J: TRBJ2-1
V: TRBV11-3
D: -